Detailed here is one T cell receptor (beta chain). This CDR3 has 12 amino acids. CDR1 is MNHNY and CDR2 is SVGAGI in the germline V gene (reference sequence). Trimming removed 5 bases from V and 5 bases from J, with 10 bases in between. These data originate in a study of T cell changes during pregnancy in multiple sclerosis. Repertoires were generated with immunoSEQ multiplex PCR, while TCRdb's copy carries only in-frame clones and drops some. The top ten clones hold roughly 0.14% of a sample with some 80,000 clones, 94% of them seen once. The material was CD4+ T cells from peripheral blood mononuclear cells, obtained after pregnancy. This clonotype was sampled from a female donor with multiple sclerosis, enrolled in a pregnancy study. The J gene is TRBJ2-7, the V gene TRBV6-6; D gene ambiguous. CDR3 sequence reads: CASSPRMDEQYF. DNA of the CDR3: TGTGCCAGCAGTCCGCGGATGGACGAGCAGTACTTC.